The sequence of this TCR beta chain was determined in a study of cytomegalovirus exposure and HLA in healthy donors. Study-wide results and limits: Cytomegalovirus status, reportedly, was diagnosed with high specificity and sensitivity by the classifier.

A note on this clone: Its antigen is undetermined. The sample contains more than one DNA sequence encoding this CDR3.

The method was immunoSEQ multiplex PCR; TCRdb's version includes in-frame clones alone and lacks a portion of them. The table records more than 150,000 clones, approximately 80% of them present only once. Trimming shortened V by 3 bases and J by 3 bases, and 6 bases separated the two germline ends. The CDR3 has 13 residues. The V gene's germline CDR1 is SGHTA and CDR2 FQGNSA. The sample comprised PBMCs. This chain uses TRBV7-2 with TRBJ1-5; the D is unclear. The receptor was derived from a man between 18 and 35 years old in good health and CMV-seropositive. This chain's CDR3 is CASSFGDNQPQHF. CDR3 nucleotides: TGTGCCAGCAGCTTCGGAGACAATCAGCCCCAGCATTTT. Combining the CDR3 with reference TRBV7-2 and TRBJ1-5 gives the whole variable domain GAGVSQSPSNKVTEKGKDVELRCDPISGHTALYWYRQSLGQGLEFLIYFQGNSAPDKSGLPSDRFSAERTGGSVSTLTIQRTQQEDSAVYLCASSFGDNQPQHFGDGTRLSIL.